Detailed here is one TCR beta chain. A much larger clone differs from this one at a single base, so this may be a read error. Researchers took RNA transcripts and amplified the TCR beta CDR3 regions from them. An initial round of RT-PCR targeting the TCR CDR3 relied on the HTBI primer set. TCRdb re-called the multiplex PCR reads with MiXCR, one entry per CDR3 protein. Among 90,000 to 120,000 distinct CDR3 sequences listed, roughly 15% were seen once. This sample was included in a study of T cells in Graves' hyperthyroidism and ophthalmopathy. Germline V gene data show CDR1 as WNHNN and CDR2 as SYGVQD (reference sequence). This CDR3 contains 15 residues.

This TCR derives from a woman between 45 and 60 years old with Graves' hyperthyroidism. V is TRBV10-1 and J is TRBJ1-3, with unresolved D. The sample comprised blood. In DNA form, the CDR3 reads TGCCCCAGCAGCACAGACAAACCGAGTGGAAACACCATATATTTT. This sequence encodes CPSSTDKPSGNTIYF.